This T cell receptor (beta chain) was captured in a study of blood T cell repertoires in COVID-19. Study background: There were acute and convalescent COVID-19 samples, and they came from the United States, Italy and Spain. T cells, B-cell-depleted T cells, or PBMCs supplied cDNA or gDNA.

Per the authors' pipeline: Amplification of reference gene primers was used by the study to estimate nucleated cell counts. Only in-frame clones appear in the TCRdb table, and some are missing; sequencing was by immunoSEQ multiplex PCR. That table is the source of V, J and clone size, and D and trimming were worked out from the DNA. Of under 250,000 clones in the sample, roughly 80% were seen once. The TCR comes from a man in his forties or fifties with active or convalescent COVID-19. Sample: peripheral blood.

The DNA for the CDR3 is TGTGCCAGCAGCTCAGCAGGCGGAGACAGGGGGCAAGGCTACACCTTC. This gives the protein CASSSAGGDRGQGYTF. The chain combines TRBV7-9 with TRBJ1-2, with 10 bases that match TRBD1. In germline, CDR1 is SEHNR, CDR2 FQNEAQ (reference sequence). This CDR3 spans 16 amino acids. Trimming removed 4 bases from V and 8 bases from J; junction bases left unmatched: 13.